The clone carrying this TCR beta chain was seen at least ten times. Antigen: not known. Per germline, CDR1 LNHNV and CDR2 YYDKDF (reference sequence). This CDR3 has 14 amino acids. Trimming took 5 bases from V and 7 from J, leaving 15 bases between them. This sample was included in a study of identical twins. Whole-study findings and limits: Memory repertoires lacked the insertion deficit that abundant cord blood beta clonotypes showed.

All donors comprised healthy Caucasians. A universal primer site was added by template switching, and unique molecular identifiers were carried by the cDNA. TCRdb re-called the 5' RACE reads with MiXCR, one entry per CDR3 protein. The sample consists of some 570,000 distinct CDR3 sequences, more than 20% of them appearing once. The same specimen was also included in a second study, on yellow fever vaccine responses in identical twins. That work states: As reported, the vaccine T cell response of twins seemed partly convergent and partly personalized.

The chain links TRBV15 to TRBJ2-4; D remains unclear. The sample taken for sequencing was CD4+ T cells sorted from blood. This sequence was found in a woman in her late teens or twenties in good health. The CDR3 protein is CATSPKGKDNIQYF. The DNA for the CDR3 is TGTGCCACCAGCCCGAAGGGAAAAGACAACATTCAGTACTTC.